Presented here are 18 T cell receptor beta chains from one specimen sequenced in a study of T cell responses to AZD1222 COVID-19 vaccine. Measured with immunoSEQ multiplex PCR; TCRdb has only the in-frame clones, and not every one. The sample lists about 120,000 clones, under 95% occurring once. The sample was peripheral blood, taken 28 days after the second AZD1222 dose. These receptors all come from an adult who received the AZD1222 COVID-19 vaccine.

This rearrangement joins TRBV7-9 to TRBJ1-2, with D tentatively TRBD1 (5 bases). The CDR3 runs to 15 residues. The V end was cut by 4 bases, the J end by 4 bases, with 16 bases between. Germline CDR1 SEHNR, CDR2 FQNEAQ (reference sequence). The CDR3 nucleotides read TGTGCCAGCAGCTCGACGGACATTCTGACCTATGGCTACACCTTC. It yields the protein CASSSTDILTYGYTF.

The V and J genes are TRBV7-8 and TRBJ2-2; no clear D. The CDR3 is 16 residues long. Germline V gene lookup returns CDR1 SGHVS and CDR2 FQNEAQ. With 1 base removed from V and 7 bases from J, the gap between germline ends came to 16 bases. CDR3: CASSLEGRFVVGELFF. The CDR3 nucleotides are TGTGCCAGCAGCTTAGAGGGTCGCTTCGTGGTCGGGGAGCTGTTTTTT.

The chain is built from TRBV7-6 and TRBJ2-1, with 9 bases lining up with TRBD2. After removal of 7 bases from V and 5 bases from J, the junction contained 15 bases not matched to a gene. There are 17 residues in the CDR3. CDR1 is SGHVS, CDR2 FNYEAQ, per germline. Written as DNA, the CDR3 is TGTGCCAGCACCGTAGCGGGGGCGAGGTGGGCAAACAATGAGCAGTTCTTC. It codes for CASTVAGARWANNEQFF. Full variable domain (remainder filled in from reference TRBV7-6 and TRBJ2-1): GAGVSQSPRYKVTKRGQDVALRCDPISGHVSLYWYRQALGQGPEFLTYFNYEAQQDKSGLPNDRFSAERPEGSISTLTIQRTEQRDSAMYRCASTVAGARWANNEQFFGPGTRLTVL.

DNA of the CDR3: TGTGCCAGCAGTTGGACGGTAGAGGGCTACACCTTC. It translates to CASSWTVEGYTF. The rearrangement links TRBV12-3 or TRBV12-4 to TRBJ1-2; D not certain. This CDR3 comprises 12 residues. Trimming stripped 4 bases from V and 8 bases from J, with 11 bases between.

The chain has TRBV14 and TRBJ2-6; 9 bases fit TRBD1. The junction had 13 bases not matched to a gene; V was cut back by 4 bases and J by 0 bases. This CDR3 has 20 amino acids. Per germline, CDR1 SGHDN and CDR2 FVKESK. The CDR3 nucleotides are TGTGCCAGCAGCCCACACCCGGGACAGGGCATCTACTCTGGGGCCAACGTCCTGACTTTC. Protein sequence: CASSPHPGQGIYSGANVLTF. The full variable domain, in which reference TRBV14 and TRBJ2-6 provide the parts outside the CDR3, is EAGVTQFPSHSVIEKGQTVTLRCDPISGHDNLYWYRRVMGKEIKFLLHFVKESKQDESGMPNNRFLAERTGGTYSTLKVQPAELEDSGVYFCASSPHPGQGIYSGANVLTFGAGSRLTVL.

The chain carries TRBV5-1 and TRBJ2-3; possible D gene TRBD1, 5 bases. Germline CDR1 is SGHRS and CDR2 is YFSETQ. V shed 1 base and J shed 5 bases, with 5 bases lying between them. The CDR3 length is 12 residues. CDR3 in amino acids: CASSLQGDTQYF. The CDR3, as DNA: TGCGCCAGCAGCTTGCAGGGAGATACGCAGTATTTT.

The chain couples TRBV10-3 to TRBJ1-2, with 7 bases that match TRBD1. Per germline, CDR1 ENHRY and CDR2 SYGVKD. This CDR3 region has 13 residues. The ends lost 10 bases at V and 3 bases at J; junction bases unmatched: 8. In DNA form, the CDR3 reads TGTGCCACCTCAGGGGGGGGTGACTATGGCTACACCTTC. Translated: CATSGGGDYGYTF.

The rearrangement links TRBV7-9 to TRBJ1-2; D is perhaps TRBD1 (5 bases). Per germline, CDR1 SEHNR and CDR2 FQNEAQ (reference sequence). The CDR3 contains 16 residues. The ends were cut back, 3 bases at V and 0 bases at J, with 14 bases in the middle. CDR3 protein: CASSFTGQGSNYGYTF. For the CDR3, the DNA is TGTGCCAGCAGCTTTACGGGGCAGGGCTCTAACTATGGCTACACCTTC.

The chain is built from TRBV7-8 and TRBJ1-4; 9 bases fit TRBD1. Trimming at V came to 1 base and at J to 7 bases, leaving 13 bases not matched to a gene. The CDR3 sequence is 18 residues long. CDR1 SGHVS and CDR2 FQNEAQ come from the germline V gene. The CDR3 DNA follows: TGTGCCAGCAGCTTAGGAGGCTCTCCGGGACAGGGCGCTGAAAAACTGTTTTTT. Amino acids: CASSLGGSPGQGAEKLFF.

Here the CDR3 reads CASKDGVIGYTF. For the CDR3, the DNA is TGCGCCAGCAAGGACGGGGTTATTGGCTACACCTTC. The chain links TRBV5-1 to TRBJ1-2; D remains ambiguous. CDR1 and CDR2 (germline): SGHRS, YFSETQ. The CDR3 contains 12 residues. Trimming removed 6 bases at V and 7 bases at J, with 13 bases between.

This clone appeared once. The chain combines TRBV11-1 with TRBJ1-1; possible D gene TRBD1, 5 bases. V was cut by 5 bases and J by 1 base, with 11 bases left in between. This CDR3 contains 14 residues. Germline CDR1 is SGHAT and CDR2 is FQDESV (reference sequence). CDR3 sequence: CASSLGAPNTEAFF. The CDR3 coding sequence is TGTGCCAGCAGCCTAGGGGCACCGAACACTGAAGCTTTCTTT.

The CDR3 nucleotides are TGCGCCAGCAAGCCGGACAGAAAAGAGACCCAGTACTTC. Residues: CASKPDRKETQYF. V is TRBV23-1 and J is TRBJ2-5; tentative D call: TRBD1 (6 bases). TRBV23-1 is given ORF status, its function remaining uncertain. This CDR3 has 13 residues. Trimming stripped 7 bases from V and 3 bases from J, with 12 bases between.

This clone was counted between two and nine times. This sequence joins TRBV12-3 or TRBV12-4 and TRBJ1-1, with TRBD1 as a possible D gene (5 bases). This CDR3 has 12 residues. V was pared by 5 bases and J by 5 bases, with 9 bases between. CDR3 sequence (DNA): TGTGCCAGCAGTAGACAGATAACTGAAGCTTTCTTT. Its translation: CASSRQITEAFF.

The V gene is TRBV6-6, the J gene TRBJ1-5, with 7 bases that match TRBD1. The CDR3 has 15 residues. V shed 6 bases, J shed 4 bases, and the junction held 9 bases outside the gene matches. Germline-derived CDR1 and CDR2 are MNHNY and SVGAGI (reference sequence). The CDR3 coding sequence is TGTGCCAGCAGGCCCAACGACAGGGCGAATCAGCCCCAGCATTTT. It translates to CASRPNDRANQPQHF.

The genes are TRBV7-6 and TRBJ2-3, with a weak D call TRBD2 (6 bases). This CDR3 has 16 amino acids. CDR1 and CDR2 from the germline V gene are SGHVS and FNYEAQ. Trimming removed 1 base at V and 2 bases at J, with 13 bases between. The CDR3 spells CASSLEAGLPTDTQYF. For the CDR3, the DNA is TGTGCCAGCAGCTTAGAAGCGGGTCTCCCCACAGATACGCAGTATTTT.

The J gene is TRBJ2-5, the V gene TRBV7-2; D may be TRBD1 (5 bases). The CDR3 has 15 amino acids. Germline CDR1 is SGHTA and CDR2 is FQGNSA. V was cut by 6 bases and J by 0 bases, with 14 bases left in between. The CDR3 spells CASSLGLTYQETQYF. The CDR3 DNA reads TGTGCCAGCAGTCTGGGGCTCACGTACCAAGAGACCCAGTACTTC. Supplemented by reference TRBV7-2 and TRBJ2-5, the full variable domain reads GAGVSQSPSNKVTEKGKDVELRCDPISGHTALYWYRQSLGQGLEFLIYFQGNSAPDKSGLPSDRFSAERTGGSVSTLTIQRTQQEDSAVYLCASSLGLTYQETQYFGPGTRLLVL.

V gene TRBV13 combines with J gene TRBJ1-1; D gene ambiguous. V was pared by 4 bases and J by 6 bases, with 21 bases between. This CDR3 contains 16 residues. Germline V gene data show CDR1 as PRHDT and CDR2 as FYEKMQ (reference sequence). The CDR3 bases are TGTGCCAGCAGCTCCGGGTCAAAGCCTCCGGGTGCTGAAGCTTTCTTT. Translation gives CASSSGSKPPGAEAFF.

This chain uses TRBV6-6 with TRBJ2-1; the match to TRBD2 covers 10 bases. CDR3 size: 16 residues. Germline loops: CDR1 MNHNY, CDR2 SVGAGI (reference sequence). V lost 5 bases and J lost 4; bases outside the gene matches: 8. CDR3 sequence reads: CASSKDLAGVYNEQFF. The CDR3 DNA reads as TGTGCCAGCAGTAAGGACCTAGCGGGAGTTTACAATGAGCAGTTCTTC.